These T cell receptor beta chains were read from a single sample in a study of cytomegalovirus exposure and HLA in healthy donors. Sequencing was performed with immunoSEQ multiplex PCR; in TCRdb, only in-frame clones are kept and a portion is missing. Of approximately 200,000 clones listed, approximately 79% are singletons. The source material was PBMCs. The receptors originated from a woman in her thirties in good health and CMV-seropositive. Both conserved end residues are part of each CDR3. Only some rows state a clone size, as once, few, many or a class for expanded clones.

CDR3 protein: CASSSLDSYEQYF
J gene: TRBJ2-7
clone size: NA
V gene: TRBV6-5

CDR3 protein: CASSESGLGSGDTQYF
J gene: TRBJ2-3
clone size: NA
V gene: TRBV10-1

CDR3 protein: CAWSGRGRNTEAFF
J gene: TRBJ1-1
clone size: NA
V gene: TRBV30

CDR3 protein: CASSQTSGSADTQYF
J gene: TRBJ2-3
clone size: NA
V gene: TRBV4-1

CDR3 protein: CSAFQGRNTEAFF
J gene: TRBJ1-1
clone size: few
V gene: TRBV29-1

CDR3 protein: CSVRGFEGQTNEKLFF
J gene: TRBJ1-4
clone size: few
V gene: TRBV29-1

CDR3 protein: CASSLRGSQETQYF
J gene: TRBJ2-5
clone size: NA
V gene: TRBV5-8

CDR3 protein: CASSLGTGAGELFF
J gene: TRBJ2-2
clone size: NA
V gene: TRBV6-6

CDR3 protein: CASSLDSPTDTQYF
J gene: TRBJ2-3
clone size: NA
V gene: TRBV25-1

CDR3 protein: CASSFSPGNTEAFF
J gene: TRBJ1-1
clone size: once
V gene: TRBV5-1

CDR3 protein: CASSHWDRASTDTQYF
J gene: TRBJ2-3
clone size: few
V gene: TRBV14

CDR3 protein: CASSSGTDSYEQYF
J gene: TRBJ2-7
clone size: NA
V gene: TRBV27

CDR3 protein: CASSHEGEQFF
J gene: TRBJ2-1
clone size: few
V gene: TRBV5-6

CDR3 protein: CAWVSGGPYNEQFF
J gene: TRBJ2-1
clone size: NA
V gene: TRBV30

CDR3 protein: CASRKGLSSGNTIYF
J gene: TRBJ1-3
clone size: NA
V gene: TRBV6-6